Listed here are 3 T cell receptor beta chains from one sample, sequenced in a study of monozygotic twins with inflammatory bowel disease. TCRdb reworked the 5' RACE reads into one entry per CDR3 protein, no DNA. In total, the table holds around 230,000 distinct CDR3 sequences. Input material: blood. The receptors shown here come from a human donor with ulcerative colitis or Crohn's disease, or a healthy co-twin of an affected twin (not recorded which).

The V call is TRBV4-1, the J call TRBJ2-7; TCRdb gives TRBD1 as the D gene, but with no DNA this cannot be confirmed. CDR1 MGHRA and CDR2 YSYEKL come from the germline V gene. CDR3 length equals 15 residues. The CDR3 here is CASSSGGSASYEQYF.

This chain uses TRBV7-2 with TRBJ1-4; the D gene TCRdb calls, TRBD1, cannot be checked with no DNA. CDR3 length equals 16 residues. Looked up from germline, CDR1 is SGHTA and CDR2 is FQGNSA. CDR3: CASSSQIQGGNEKLFF. Full variable domain (rest looked up from reference TRBV7-2 and TRBJ1-4): GAGVSQSPSNKVTEKGKDVELRCDPISGHTALYWYRQSLGQGLEFLIYFQGNSAPDKSGLPSDRFSAERTGGSVSTLTIQRTQQEDSAVYLCASSSQIQGGNEKLFFGSGTQLSVL.

V is TRBV5-1 and J is TRBJ2-7; the TCRdb D gene call, TRBD1, has no DNA to confirm it. CDR3 length: 15 residues. Germline V gives CDR1 SGHRS, CDR2 YFSETQ. The CDR3 region is CASSPGTQASYEQYF.